The sequence of this TCR beta chain was determined in a study of long-term antiretroviral therapy in people with HIV. Study-wide findings and caveats: Blood collection from the mid-2000s to the late 2010s possibly occurred under older ART regimens.

As to this clone: The antigen is unknown.

Researchers report immunoSEQ v3.0 was run at survey level. Profiling relied on immunoSEQ multiplex PCR, and the TCRdb table lists in-frame clones only, not all of them. The data contain around 20,000 clones, approximately 78% of them singletons. The junction had 16 bases not matched to a gene; V was cut back by 4 bases and J by 13 bases. This CDR3 contains 15 residues. The germline gives CDR1 SGHVS, CDR2 FQNEAQ. Each donor provided at least one pre-ART PBMC sample and at least two post-ART PBMC samples. HIV-positive participants were all treated in the United States. The material sequenced was unsorted PBMCs, taken at the start of antiretroviral therapy, before treatment. The chain has TRBV7-8 and TRBJ1-2, with TRBD1 matching over 9 bases. The source is a woman aged 40-49 years with HIV. The CDR3 reads CASSSRGGGTGSPTF. The CDR3 nucleotides are TGTGCCAGCAGCTCCCGGGGAGGCGGGACAGGGAGTCCCACCTTC.